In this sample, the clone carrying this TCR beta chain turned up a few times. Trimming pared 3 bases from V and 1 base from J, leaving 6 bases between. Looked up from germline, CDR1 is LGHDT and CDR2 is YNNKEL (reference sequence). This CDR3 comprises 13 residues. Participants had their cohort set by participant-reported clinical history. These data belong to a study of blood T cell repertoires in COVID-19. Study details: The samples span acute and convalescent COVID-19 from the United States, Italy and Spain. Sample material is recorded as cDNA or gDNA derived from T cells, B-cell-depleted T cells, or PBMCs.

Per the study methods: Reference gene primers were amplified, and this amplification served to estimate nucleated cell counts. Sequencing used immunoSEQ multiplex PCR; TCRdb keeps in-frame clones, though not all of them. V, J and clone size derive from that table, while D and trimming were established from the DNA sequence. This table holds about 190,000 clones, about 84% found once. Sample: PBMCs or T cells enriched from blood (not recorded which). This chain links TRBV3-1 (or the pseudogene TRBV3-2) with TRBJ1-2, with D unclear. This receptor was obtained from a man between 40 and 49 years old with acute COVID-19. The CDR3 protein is CASSQTINYGYTF. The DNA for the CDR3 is TGTGCCAGCAGCCAGACAATTAACTATGGCTACACCTTC.